This TCR beta chain was documented in a study of shared clonotypes between healthy human individuals. In regard to this clone: This CDR3 is also generated by other DNA sequences in the sample.

The germline V gene encodes CDR1 SGDLS and CDR2 YYNGEE. Trimming took off 0 bases at V and 1 base at J, with 7 bases between the two ends. The CDR3 has 14 amino acids. Repertoires were generated with immunoSEQ multiplex PCR, while TCRdb's copy carries only in-frame clones and drops some. The table lists more than 2 million clones, about 93% of them singletons, with about 1.7% in the top ten. Positive CCR7 selection of CD45RO-negative cells yielded the naive CD8 cells, and terminally differentiated effector memory CD45RA+ cells were excluded. This receptor was taken from a man aged 18 to 30 in good health. Some clones in this sample may be carry-over from other donors' samples. The genes are TRBV9 and TRBJ1-1; D remains ambiguous. Material: naive CD8+ T cells from PBMCs. The CDR3 DNA reads TGTGCCAGCAGCGTAGGTGATAGGAACACTGAAGCTTTCTTT. Amino acids: CASSVGDRNTEAFF.